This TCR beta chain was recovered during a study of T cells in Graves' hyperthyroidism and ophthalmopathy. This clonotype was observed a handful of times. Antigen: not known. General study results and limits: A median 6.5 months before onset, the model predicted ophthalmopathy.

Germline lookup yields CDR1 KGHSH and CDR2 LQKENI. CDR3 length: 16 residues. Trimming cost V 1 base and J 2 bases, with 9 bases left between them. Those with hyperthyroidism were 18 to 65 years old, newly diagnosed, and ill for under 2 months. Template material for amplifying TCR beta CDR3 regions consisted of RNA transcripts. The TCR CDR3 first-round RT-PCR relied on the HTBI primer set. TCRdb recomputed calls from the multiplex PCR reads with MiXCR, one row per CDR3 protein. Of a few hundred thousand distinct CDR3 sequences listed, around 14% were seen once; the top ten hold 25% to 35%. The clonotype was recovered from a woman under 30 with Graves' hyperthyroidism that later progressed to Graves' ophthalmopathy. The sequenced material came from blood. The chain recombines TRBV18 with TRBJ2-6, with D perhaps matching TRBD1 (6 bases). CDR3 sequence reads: CASSPRTVAGANVLTF. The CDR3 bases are TGTGCCAGCTCACCACGGACAGTCGCTGGGGCCAACGTCCTGACTTTC.